This T cell receptor (beta chain) comes out of a study of CD8+CD57+ T cells in acquired aplastic anemia. Study-level points and caveats: For CD8+ Simpson's diversity, patients and controls showed no significant difference.

This clonotype was counted at least ten times. The antigen is not known. CDR1 is LNHDA and CDR2 is SQIVND in the germline V gene (reference sequence). The CDR3 has 14 residues. Trimming removed 6 bases from V and 4 bases from J; junction bases left unmatched: 9. The patients chosen for sequencing had shown expansion of CD8+CD57+ cells (detected by flow cytometry). The template used for profiling TCR beta VDJ and CDR3 was genomic DNA. One entry per CDR3 protein results from TCRdb running MiXCR on the reads. The sample contains some 160,000 distinct CDR3 sequences, more than 45% of which appear only once.

The receptor comes from a human donor with aplastic anemia. The gene calls are TRBV19 and TRBJ2-7; 7 bases line up with TRBD1. Source material: sorted CD4+, CD8+, or CD8+CD57+ T cells (not recorded which) from PBMCs. DNA of the CDR3: TGTGCCAGTAGCAGGACAGGCGAGCGTTACGAGCAGTACTTC. This codes for CASSRTGERYEQYF.